This TCR beta chain derives from a study of control samples from healthy donors and cancer patients. The CDR3 is made up of 13 amino acids. The germline V gene has CDR1 MNHEY and CDR2 SMNVEV (reference sequence). Trimming stripped 5 bases from V and 4 bases from J, with 11 bases between. TCRdb's copy holds only in-frame clones and misses some; the assay was immunoSEQ multiplex PCR. The top ten hold roughly 1.6% of the sample, which has 150,000 to 200,000 clones, 85% to 95% seen once. The V call is TRBV27, the J call TRBJ1-1; D ambiguous. The sample was blood. The TCR sequence derives from a man aged 18-30 years in good health. For the CDR3, the DNA is TGTGCCAGCAGTCCGCTGTCTGGCACTGAAGCTTTCTTT. It translates to CASSPLSGTEAFF.